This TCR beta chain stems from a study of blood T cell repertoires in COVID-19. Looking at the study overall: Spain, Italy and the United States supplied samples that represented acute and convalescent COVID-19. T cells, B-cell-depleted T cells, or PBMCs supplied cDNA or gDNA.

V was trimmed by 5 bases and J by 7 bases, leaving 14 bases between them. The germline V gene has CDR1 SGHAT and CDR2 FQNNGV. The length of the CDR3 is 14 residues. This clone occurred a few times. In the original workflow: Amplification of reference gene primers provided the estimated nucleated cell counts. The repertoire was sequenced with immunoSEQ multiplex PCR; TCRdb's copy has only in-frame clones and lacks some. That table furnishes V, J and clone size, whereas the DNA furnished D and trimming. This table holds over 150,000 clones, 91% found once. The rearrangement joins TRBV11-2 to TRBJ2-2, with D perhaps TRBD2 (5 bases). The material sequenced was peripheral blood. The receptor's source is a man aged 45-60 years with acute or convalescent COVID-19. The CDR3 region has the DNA TGTGCCAGCAGCCCCTTGAGGGCCGTCGGGGAGCTGTTTTTT. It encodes CASSPLRAVGELFF. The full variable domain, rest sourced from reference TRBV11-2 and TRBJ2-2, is EAGVAQSPRYKIIEKRQSVAFWCNPISGHATLYWYQQILGQGPKLLIQFQNNGVVDDSQLPKDRFSAERLKGVDSTLKIQPAKLEDSAVYLCASSPLRAVGELFFGEGSRLTVL.